This passage covers 6 T cell receptor beta chains from one sample sequenced in a study of blood T cell repertoires in COVID-19. The repertoire was sequenced with immunoSEQ multiplex PCR; TCRdb's copy has only in-frame clones and lacks some. The data contain 350,000 to 450,000 clones, 70% to 90% of them singletons. What was sequenced was PBMCs or T cells enriched from blood (not recorded which). The receptor set was obtained from a woman aged 18-29 years who had been exposed to COVID-19.

The chain joins TRBV3-1 (or the pseudogene TRBV3-2) to TRBJ2-1, with D tentatively TRBD2 (5 bases). CDR1 and CDR2 from the germline V gene are LGHDT and YNNKEL (reference sequence). CDR3 length: 17 amino acids. Trimming removed 0 bases at V and 6 bases at J, with 18 bases between. The CDR3 loop reads CASSQDLISVYSNEQFF. The CDR3 DNA sequence: TGTGCCAGCAGCCAAGATCTTATTAGCGTGTATTCCAATGAGCAGTTCTTC.

The V gene is TRBV2, the J gene TRBJ2-7, with 10 bases aligning to TRBD2. The germline V gene encodes CDR1 SNHLY and CDR2 FYNNEI. The length of the CDR3 is 14 residues. Unmatched junction bases numbered 5, after V lost 6 bases and J lost 3 bases. The CDR3 region has the DNA TGTGCCAGCAGAGATAGGACTAGCGGCTACGAGCAGTACTTC. Residues: CASRDRTSGYEQYF.

This clone was counted a single time. J is TRBJ2-6 and V is TRBV3-1 (or the pseudogene TRBV3-2); tentative D call: TRBD2 (5 bases). Trimming removed 8 bases from V and 4 bases from J, with 18 bases in between. CDR1 LGHDT and CDR2 YNNKEL come from the germline V gene (reference sequence). The CDR3 covers 16 residues. CDR3 region: CASGGRLASGANVLTF. The CDR3 DNA reads TGTGCCAGCGGAGGCCGTTTAGCATCGGGGGCCAACGTCCTGACTTTC.

This chain's CDR3 is CASSFDRGSSGANVLTF. The CDR3 nucleotides are TGTGCCAGCAGTTTCGACAGGGGGTCCTCTGGGGCCAACGTCCTGACTTTC. The genes are TRBV28 and TRBJ2-6, with 9 bases lining up with TRBD1. This CDR3 has 17 amino acids. CDR1 MDHEN and CDR2 SYDVKM come from the germline V gene. The V segment lost 3 bases and the J segment 0 bases; nucleotides outside the gene matches: 3.

The rearrangement links TRBV18 to TRBJ2-2, with a weak D call TRBD2 (5 bases). The CDR3 totals 16 residues. Germline CDR1 and CDR2: KGHSH and LQKENI. The V and J ends lost 3 bases and 5 bases respectively, with 16 bases between them. The CDR3 spells CASSPQGGGNTGELFF. For the CDR3, the DNA is TGTGCCAGCTCACCCCAAGGCGGAGGTAATACCGGGGAGCTGTTTTTT.

V usage is TRBV9 and J usage is TRBJ1-3; D is possibly TRBD1 (6 bases). Trimming took 4 bases from V and 1 from J, leaving 12 bases between them. Germline V gene lookup returns CDR1 SGDLS and CDR2 YYNGEE. The CDR3 sequence is 15 residues long. The DNA for the CDR3 is TGTGCCAGCAGCTCCCAGGGGTTATCTGGAAACACCATATATTTT. Its translation is CASSSQGLSGNTIYF.